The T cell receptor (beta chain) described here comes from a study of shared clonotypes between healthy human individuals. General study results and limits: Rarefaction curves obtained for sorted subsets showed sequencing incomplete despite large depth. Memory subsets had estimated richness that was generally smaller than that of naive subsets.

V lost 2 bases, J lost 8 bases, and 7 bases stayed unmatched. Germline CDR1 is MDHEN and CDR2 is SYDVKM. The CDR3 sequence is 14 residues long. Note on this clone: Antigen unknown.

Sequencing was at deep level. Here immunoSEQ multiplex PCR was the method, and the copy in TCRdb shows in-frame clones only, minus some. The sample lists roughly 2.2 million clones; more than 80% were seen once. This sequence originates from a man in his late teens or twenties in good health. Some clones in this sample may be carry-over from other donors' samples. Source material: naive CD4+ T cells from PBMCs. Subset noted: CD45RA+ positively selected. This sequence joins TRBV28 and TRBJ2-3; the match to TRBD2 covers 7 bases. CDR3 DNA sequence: TGTGCCAGCAGTTTAATGGCGGGAGAGGGTACGCAGTATTTT. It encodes CASSLMAGEGTQYF.